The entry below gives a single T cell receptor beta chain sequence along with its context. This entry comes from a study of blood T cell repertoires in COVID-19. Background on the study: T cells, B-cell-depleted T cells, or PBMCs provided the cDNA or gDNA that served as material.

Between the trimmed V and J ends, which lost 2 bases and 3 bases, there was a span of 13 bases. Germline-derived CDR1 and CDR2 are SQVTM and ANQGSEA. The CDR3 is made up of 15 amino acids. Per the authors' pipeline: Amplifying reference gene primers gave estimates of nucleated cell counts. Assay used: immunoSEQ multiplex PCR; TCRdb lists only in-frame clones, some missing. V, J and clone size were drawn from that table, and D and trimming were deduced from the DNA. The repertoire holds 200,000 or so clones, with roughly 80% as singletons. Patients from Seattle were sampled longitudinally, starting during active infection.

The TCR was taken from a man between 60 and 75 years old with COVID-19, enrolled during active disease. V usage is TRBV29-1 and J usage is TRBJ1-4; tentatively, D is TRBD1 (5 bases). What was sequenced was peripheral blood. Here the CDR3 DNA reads TGCAGCGTTGAAAGAGTAGGGGCGGCTAATGAAAAACTGTTTTTT. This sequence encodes CSVERVGAANEKLFF.